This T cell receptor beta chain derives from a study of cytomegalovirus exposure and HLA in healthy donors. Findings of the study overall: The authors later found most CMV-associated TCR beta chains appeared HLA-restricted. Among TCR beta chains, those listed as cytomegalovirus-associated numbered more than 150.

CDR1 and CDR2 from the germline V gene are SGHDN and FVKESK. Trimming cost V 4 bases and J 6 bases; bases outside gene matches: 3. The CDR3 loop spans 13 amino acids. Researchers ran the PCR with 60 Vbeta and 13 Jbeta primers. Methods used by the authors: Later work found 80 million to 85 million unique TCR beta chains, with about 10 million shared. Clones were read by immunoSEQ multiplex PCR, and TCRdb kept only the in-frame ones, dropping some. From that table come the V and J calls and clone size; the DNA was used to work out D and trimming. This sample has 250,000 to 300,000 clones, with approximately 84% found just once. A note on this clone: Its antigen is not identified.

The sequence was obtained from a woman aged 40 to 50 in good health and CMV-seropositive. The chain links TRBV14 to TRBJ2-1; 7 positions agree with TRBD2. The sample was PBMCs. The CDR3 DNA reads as TGTGCCAGCAGCCTACTAGCGCTCAATGAGCAGTTCTTC. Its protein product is CASSLLALNEQFF.